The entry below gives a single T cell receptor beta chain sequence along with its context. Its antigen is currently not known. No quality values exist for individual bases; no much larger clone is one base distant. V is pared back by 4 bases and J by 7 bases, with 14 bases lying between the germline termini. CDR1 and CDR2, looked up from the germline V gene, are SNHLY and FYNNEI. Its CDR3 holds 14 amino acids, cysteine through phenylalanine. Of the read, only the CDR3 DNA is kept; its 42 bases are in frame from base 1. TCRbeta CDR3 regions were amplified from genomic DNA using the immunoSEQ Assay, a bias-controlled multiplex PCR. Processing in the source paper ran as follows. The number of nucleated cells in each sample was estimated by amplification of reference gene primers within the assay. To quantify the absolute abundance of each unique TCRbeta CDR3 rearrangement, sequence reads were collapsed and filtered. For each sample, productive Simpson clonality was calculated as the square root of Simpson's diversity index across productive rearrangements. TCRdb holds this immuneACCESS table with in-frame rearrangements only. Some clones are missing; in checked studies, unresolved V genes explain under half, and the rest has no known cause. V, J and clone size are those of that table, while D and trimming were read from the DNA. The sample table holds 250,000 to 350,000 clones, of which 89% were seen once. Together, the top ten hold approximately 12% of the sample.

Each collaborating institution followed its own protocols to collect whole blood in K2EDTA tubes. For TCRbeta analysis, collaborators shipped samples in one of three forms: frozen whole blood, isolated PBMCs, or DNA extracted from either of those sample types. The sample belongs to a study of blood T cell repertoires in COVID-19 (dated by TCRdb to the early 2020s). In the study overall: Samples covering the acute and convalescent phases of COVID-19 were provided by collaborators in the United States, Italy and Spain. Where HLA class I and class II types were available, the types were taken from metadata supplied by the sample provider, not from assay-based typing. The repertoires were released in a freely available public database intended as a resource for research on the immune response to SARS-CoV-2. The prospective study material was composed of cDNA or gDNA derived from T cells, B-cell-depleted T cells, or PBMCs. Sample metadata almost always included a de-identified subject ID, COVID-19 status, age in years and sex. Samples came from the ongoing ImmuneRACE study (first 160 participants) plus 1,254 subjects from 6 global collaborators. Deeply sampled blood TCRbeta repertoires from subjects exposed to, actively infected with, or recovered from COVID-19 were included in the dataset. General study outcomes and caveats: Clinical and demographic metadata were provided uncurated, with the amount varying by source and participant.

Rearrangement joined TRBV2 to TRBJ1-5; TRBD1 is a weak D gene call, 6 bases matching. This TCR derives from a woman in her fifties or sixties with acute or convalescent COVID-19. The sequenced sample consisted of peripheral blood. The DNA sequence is TGTGCCAGCAGTGCAGGGGCTCTCAACCAGCCCCAGCATTTT. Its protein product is CASSAGALNQPQHF.